Listed below are T cell receptor beta chains from one sample, sequenced in a study of blood T cell repertoires in COVID-19. Assay used: immunoSEQ multiplex PCR; TCRdb lists only in-frame clones, some missing. The sample comprises under 300,000 clones, more than 70% of which are singletons, and approximately 13% rests with the top ten. The source material was peripheral blood. The receptors were sampled from an elderly man with acute or convalescent COVID-19. The CDR3 runs from the conserved cysteine through the conserved F or W. The order of the fields is J gene, V gene, clone size, CDR3 protein. Only some rows state a clone size, as once, few, many or a class for expanded clones.

j_call: TRBJ1-1; v_call: TRBV27; clone_size: once; cdr3_aa: CASSLGTGANTEAFF
j_call: TRBJ2-5; v_call: TRBV7-9; clone_size: once; cdr3_aa: CASSPTSGTGKQETQYF
j_call: TRBJ1-1; v_call: TRBV28; clone_size: .; cdr3_aa: CASNTGHTTEAFF
j_call: TRBJ1-2; v_call: TRBV5-1; clone_size: few; cdr3_aa: CASSLDRNGYTF
j_call: TRBJ1-1; v_call: TRBV7-2; clone_size: few; cdr3_aa: CASRKGAMNTEAFF
j_call: TRBJ1-2; v_call: TRBV18; clone_size: .; cdr3_aa: CASSADPSGGYTF
j_call: TRBJ2-2; v_call: TRBV5-4; clone_size: .; cdr3_aa: CASSLGGSGGTGELFF
j_call: TRBJ1-4; v_call: TRBV5-1; clone_size: .; cdr3_aa: CASSFRGNRGEKLFF
j_call: TRBJ1-5; v_call: TRBV5-4; clone_size: .; cdr3_aa: CASSLGGARSNQPQHF
j_call: TRBJ2-3; v_call: TRBV7-9; clone_size: .; cdr3_aa: CAVAEGSGGADTQYF
j_call: TRBJ1-1; v_call: TRBV2; clone_size: .; cdr3_aa: CASSEKGMNTEAFF
j_call: TRBJ2-1; v_call: TRBV9; clone_size: .; cdr3_aa: CASSVGLARGEQFF
j_call: TRBJ1-6; v_call: TRBV19; clone_size: once; cdr3_aa: CASSMALQPLHF
j_call: TRBJ2-1; v_call: TRBV24-1; clone_size: .; cdr3_aa: CATSDVVGASYNEQFF
j_call: TRBJ1-1; v_call: TRBV6-6; clone_size: .; cdr3_aa: CASGLMNTEAFF
j_call: TRBJ2-4; v_call: TRBV19; clone_size: .; cdr3_aa: CASSPTGVYIQYF
j_call: TRBJ1-5; v_call: TRBV27; clone_size: .; cdr3_aa: CASRTGGFALGQPQHF
j_call: TRBJ1-4; v_call: TRBV28; clone_size: .; cdr3_aa: CASSLSGGLEKLFF
j_call: TRBJ1-1; v_call: TRBV19; clone_size: .; cdr3_aa: CASTPRQEGAEAFF
j_call: TRBJ2-1; v_call: TRBV29-1; clone_size: .; cdr3_aa: CSAERTYNEQFF
j_call: TRBJ2-2; v_call: TRBV28; clone_size: .; cdr3_aa: CATGWKNTGELFF
j_call: TRBJ2-3; v_call: TRBV7-2; clone_size: .; cdr3_aa: CASSLALDRPQYF
j_call: TRBJ1-5; v_call: TRBV13; clone_size: .; cdr3_aa: CASSFRRGQPQHF
j_call: TRBJ1-2; v_call: TRBV7-9; clone_size: .; cdr3_aa: CASSLELTPYGYTF
j_call: TRBJ2-3; v_call: TRBV14; clone_size: .; cdr3_aa: CASSLDLAAGTTQYF
j_call: TRBJ1-5; v_call: TRBV3-1/TRBV3-2; clone_size: few; cdr3_aa: CASSQGPGSNQPQHF
j_call: TRBJ1-2; v_call: TRBV7-3; clone_size: .; cdr3_aa: CASSNTGDSYGYTF
j_call: TRBJ1-5; v_call: TRBV4-1; clone_size: .; cdr3_aa: CASSQTEGGKQPQHF
j_call: TRBJ2-6; v_call: TRBV29-1; clone_size: .; cdr3_aa: CSVEASRDWDRGSGANVLTF
j_call: TRBJ2-5; v_call: TRBV12-3/TRBV12-4; clone_size: few; cdr3_aa: CASSLTDQETQYF
j_call: TRBJ1-1; v_call: TRBV4-2; clone_size: .; cdr3_aa: CATGGTGNLRTEAFF
j_call: TRBJ2-7; v_call: TRBV4-1; clone_size: .; cdr3_aa: CASSQDPSGRREQYF
j_call: TRBJ2-3; v_call: TRBV5-4; clone_size: .; cdr3_aa: CASSLTGGGTDTQYF
j_call: TRBJ1-4; v_call: TRBV21-1; clone_size: .; cdr3_aa: CASTPGGQENEKLFF
j_call: TRBJ1-1; v_call: TRBV27; clone_size: .; cdr3_aa: CASSLVANTEAFF
j_call: TRBJ1-2; v_call: TRBV28; clone_size: few; cdr3_aa: CASSLTGSYGYTF
j_call: TRBJ2-2; v_call: TRBV4-1; clone_size: .; cdr3_aa: CASSLGQTGELFF
j_call: TRBJ2-5; v_call: TRBV28; clone_size: .; cdr3_aa: CASSLTSGRAEETQYF
j_call: TRBJ1-2; v_call: TRBV28; clone_size: .; cdr3_aa: CASSLPGRGLVYGYTF
j_call: TRBJ1-2; v_call: TRBV12-3/TRBV12-4; clone_size: .; cdr3_aa: CASTWTGYGYTF
j_call: TRBJ2-5; v_call: TRBV28; clone_size: .; cdr3_aa: CASRTMTAQETQYF
j_call: TRBJ2-2; v_call: TRBV3-1/TRBV3-2; clone_size: .; cdr3_aa: CASSRFTTPSNTGELFF
j_call: TRBJ2-2; v_call: TRBV5-1; clone_size: .; cdr3_aa: CASSPRENTGELFF
j_call: TRBJ2-1; v_call: TRBV5-1; clone_size: .; cdr3_aa: CASSQTSGSYNEQFF
j_call: TRBJ1-5; v_call: TRBV6-2/TRBV6-3; clone_size: .; cdr3_aa: CASSYDRGFSGPQHF
j_call: TRBJ1-1; v_call: TRBV5-6; clone_size: .; cdr3_aa: CASSPSDRDGTEAFF
j_call: TRBJ1-4; v_call: TRBV7-2; clone_size: .; cdr3_aa: CASSRDRGRSEKLFF
j_call: TRBJ2-1; v_call: TRBV11-2; clone_size: many; cdr3_aa: CASSLDRWGLAGGGYNEQFF